This T cell receptor (beta chain) was captured by sequencing in a study of blood T cells in healthy people across ages. General study findings and limits: There were more naive CD4+ cells and higher diversity in long-lived donors than in aged donors.

This clonotype came up a few times. Its matching antigen is unknown. A J-beta primer mix and a sample-barcoded 5' primer were used in a second PCR of roughly 6 to 12 cycles. A template-switch adaptor that had 12 random nucleotides put a tag on each cDNA molecule. MiXCR, run by TCRdb on the 5' RACE reads, gives a single entry per CDR3 protein. This table has 850,000 to 1,100,000 distinct CDR3 sequences, less than 45% appearing once. CDR1 and CDR2 from the germline V gene are DFQATT and SNEGSKA (reference sequence). The CDR3 is 14 amino acids. The junction had 12 bases not matched to a gene; V was cut back by 5 bases and J by 9 bases. The donors, aged roughly 6 to 90, were healthy Caucasians from Russia.

Sequencing was done on a sample of blood. V usage is TRBV20-1 and J usage is TRBJ2-1, with 8 bases lining up with TRBD2. The origin of this receptor is a man younger than 30 in good health. CDR3 nucleotides: TGCAGTGCTCCTTGGAACGGGGGGGCCGGTGAGCAGTTCTTC. Translated: CSAPWNGGAGEQFF.